This T cell receptor (beta chain) comes out of a study of tumor and adjacent non-tumor tissue in lung cancer. About the study: On average, productive TCRbeta reads reached around 4 million per sample.

RNA was extracted from bulk tissue without any cell sorting. This non-tumor lung sample came from over 3 cm beyond the tumor edge. Chemotherapy-naive patients with new lung cancer underwent thoracic surgery in China, August–November 2014. Whole-study results and caveats: In normal lung, the top 100 clones were significantly more dominant than in tumor. Tumor TCR diversity, when higher, was linked to shorter survival.

Per the germline V gene, CDR1 is SNHLY and CDR2 is FYNNEI. The CDR3 loop spans 11 amino acids. Trimming left V 7 bases short and J 2 bases short, with 5 bases between. The library came from three nested PCR rounds adapted from ARM-PCR protocols. TCRdb recomputed calls from the multiplex PCR reads with MiXCR, one row per CDR3 protein. The table lists tens of thousands of distinct CDR3 sequences, just over 75% of them singletons, with around two fifths in the top ten. Only a few counts were recorded for this clonotype. Its specificity is not known. This sequence originates from a man between 70 and 80 years old with non-small cell lung cancer. Sample: distant non-tumor lung tissue. The genes are TRBV2 and TRBJ2-5; the D is unclear. In nucleotides, the CDR3 is TGTGCCAGCAAACAGCAAGAGACCCAGTACTTC. As protein: CASKQQETQYF. Combining the CDR3 with reference TRBV2 and TRBJ2-5 gives the whole variable domain EPEVTQTPSHQVTQMGQEVILRCVPISNHLYFYWYRQILGQKVEFLVSFYNNEISEKSEIFDDQFSVERPDGSNFTLKIRSTKLEDSAMYFCASKQQETQYFGPGTRLLVL.